The 13 T cell receptor beta chains below were found in one sample sequenced in a study of beta chain features in type 1 diabetes. Study-level findings and limits: The study found moderately but significantly shorter TCRB CDR3s in all four CD4+ subsets of Type 1 diabetes patients.

For these TCRs, the target antigens are not known. Every bit of the isolated RNA underwent reverse transcription, so sequencing read expressed TCRB transcripts. Profiling relied on immunoSEQ multiplex PCR, and the TCRdb table lists in-frame clones only, not all of them. The sample includes around 180,000 clones, around 8% of them seen just once. Sequencing used central memory CD4+ T cells from blood. These receptors were taken from a middle-aged woman with type 1 diabetes.

This clone was observed many times. J is TRBJ1-1 and V is TRBV7-3; 7 bases line up with TRBD1. Trimming removed 5 bases from V and 4 bases from J; junction bases left unmatched: 7. CDR1 is SGHTA and CDR2 is FQGTGA in the germline V gene. This CDR3 contains 14 residues. Here the CDR3 reads CASSQTGSGTEAFF. CDR3 DNA: TGTGCCAGCAGCCAGACAGGGTCGGGCACTGAAGCTTTCTTT.

The V and J genes are TRBV7-3 and TRBJ2-1, with 10 bases fitting TRBD2. With V trimmed by 4 bases and J by 5 bases, 5 bases remained unmatched. This CDR3 has 15 amino acids. In germline, CDR1 is SGHTA, CDR2 FQGTGA. The CDR3 loop is CASSSSGGENNEQFF. CDR3 coding DNA: TGTGCCAGCAGCTCTAGCGGGGGTGAAAACAATGAGCAGTTCTTC.

The rearrangement joins TRBV9 to TRBJ2-2; D is possibly TRBD2 (6 bases). Germline V lookup: CDR1 SGDLS, CDR2 YYNGEE. This CDR3 region has 15 residues. V gave up 6 bases and J gave up 2 bases, with 14 bases separating them. The CDR3 DNA reads as TGTGCCAGCACCGGAGGGGCAAGAAACACCGGGGAGCTGTTTTTT. It translates to CASTGGARNTGELFF.

This clone was seen a handful of times. The rearrangement joins TRBV2 to TRBJ2-5, with D perhaps matching TRBD1 (5 bases). From germline, CDR1 is SNHLY and CDR2 FYNNEI. Between the trimmed V and J ends, which lost 1 base and 2 bases, there was a span of 11 bases. The CDR3 spans 15 residues. The chain's CDR3 is CASSEGTRVQETQYF. DNA of the CDR3: TGTGCCAGCAGTGAAGGGACAAGGGTTCAAGAGACCCAGTACTTC.

The chain links TRBV19 to TRBJ2-4; 9 bases are shared with TRBD1. Unmatched junction bases numbered 12, after V lost 5 bases and J lost 1 base. CDR1 is LNHDA, CDR2 SQIVND, per germline (reference sequence). The CDR3 consists of 18 residues. CDR3 nucleotides: TGTGCCAGTAGTGCCGGGGGCGGGACAGGGATCGCCAAAAACATTCAGTACTTC. It translates to CASSAGGGTGIAKNIQYF.

This clone came up many times. The CDR3, as DNA: TGTGCCAGCAGCCCCAACACAGATACGCAGTATTTT. Encoded protein: CASSPNTDTQYF. The V and J genes are TRBV28 and TRBJ2-3; no definite D call. V was pared by 6 bases and J by 2 bases, with 6 bases between. There are 12 residues in the CDR3. Germline V gives CDR1 MDHEN, CDR2 SYDVKM.

This clone was seen more than once but under ten times. The CDR3 loop is CASSLSSPGDTQYF. The CDR3 DNA sequence: TGTGCCAGCAGTTTATCGTCGCCGGGAGATACGCAGTATTTT. This rearrangement joins TRBV27 to TRBJ2-3, with D uncertain. The germline gives CDR1 MNHEY, CDR2 SMNVEV (reference sequence). The CDR3 extends over 14 amino acids. V was trimmed by 0 bases and J by 5 bases, leaving 9 bases between them.

This clone was recorded a few times. The J gene is TRBJ2-5, the V gene TRBV5-4, with TRBD2 identical over 11 bases. Looked up from germline, CDR1 is SGHNT and CDR2 is YYREEE (reference sequence). This CDR3 spans 15 amino acids. V lost 3 bases and J lost 4; bases outside the gene matches: 5. CDR3 bases: TGTGCCAGCAGCTCTAGCGGGAGGTCGGTAGAGACCCAGTACTTC. As protein: CASSSSGRSVETQYF.

There are a few counts of this clone. The gene calls are TRBV30 and TRBJ1-1; D is ambiguous. This CDR3 has 14 amino acids. From germline, CDR1 is GTSNPN and CDR2 SVGIG (reference sequence). V dropped 4 bases and J dropped 1 base, with 13 bases sitting between them. The CDR3 loop reads CAWMMPGGNTEAFF. The CDR3 coding sequence is TGTGCCTGGATGATGCCCGGCGGGAACACTGAAGCTTTCTTT.

The rearrangement links TRBV2 to TRBJ2-5, with 7 nucleotides matching TRBD1. The germline CDR1 and CDR2 sequences are SNHLY and FYNNEI. The CDR3 spans 15 residues. V lost 6 bases, J lost 5 bases, and 12 bases stayed unmatched. For the CDR3, the DNA is TGTGCCAGCAGGGTTCGACAGGGAGCGAGGGAGACCCAGTACTTC. Its protein is CASRVRQGARETQYF.

In its sample, this clone was seen a few times. The chain has TRBV9 and TRBJ2-1; 10 bases are a match to TRBD1. Germline CDR1 reads SGDLS; CDR2 reads YYNGEE. Trimming removed 0 bases from V and 7 bases from J; junction bases left unmatched: 7. CDR3 length: 16 amino acids. This CDR3 reads CASSVGQGQGWNEQFF. CDR3 DNA: TGTGCCAGCAGCGTAGGACAGGGACAGGGGTGGAATGAGCAGTTCTTC.

In its sample, this clone was seen a few times. The chain links TRBV2 to TRBJ2-5; TRBD1 matches 12 bases. There are 15 residues in the CDR3. Germline assignment: CDR1 SNHLY and CDR2 FYNNEI. Germline trimming cut 6 bases from V and 4 bases from J; bases unmatched to any gene: 6. CDR3 nucleotides: TGTGCCAGCAGCCCAGGGACAGGGGGCTTAGAGACCCAGTACTTC. This gives the protein CASSPGTGGLETQYF.

The chain uses TRBV5-4 and TRBJ2-2; TRBD2 agrees at 8 bases. CDR1 is SGHNT, CDR2 YYREEE, per germline (reference sequence). The CDR3 contains 15 residues. V was pared by 1 base and J by 3 bases, with 2 bases of the junction left unmatched. CDR3 amino acids: CASSLSGGDTGELFF. For the CDR3, the DNA is TGTGCCAGCAGCTTGAGCGGGGGCGACACCGGGGAGCTGTTTTTT.